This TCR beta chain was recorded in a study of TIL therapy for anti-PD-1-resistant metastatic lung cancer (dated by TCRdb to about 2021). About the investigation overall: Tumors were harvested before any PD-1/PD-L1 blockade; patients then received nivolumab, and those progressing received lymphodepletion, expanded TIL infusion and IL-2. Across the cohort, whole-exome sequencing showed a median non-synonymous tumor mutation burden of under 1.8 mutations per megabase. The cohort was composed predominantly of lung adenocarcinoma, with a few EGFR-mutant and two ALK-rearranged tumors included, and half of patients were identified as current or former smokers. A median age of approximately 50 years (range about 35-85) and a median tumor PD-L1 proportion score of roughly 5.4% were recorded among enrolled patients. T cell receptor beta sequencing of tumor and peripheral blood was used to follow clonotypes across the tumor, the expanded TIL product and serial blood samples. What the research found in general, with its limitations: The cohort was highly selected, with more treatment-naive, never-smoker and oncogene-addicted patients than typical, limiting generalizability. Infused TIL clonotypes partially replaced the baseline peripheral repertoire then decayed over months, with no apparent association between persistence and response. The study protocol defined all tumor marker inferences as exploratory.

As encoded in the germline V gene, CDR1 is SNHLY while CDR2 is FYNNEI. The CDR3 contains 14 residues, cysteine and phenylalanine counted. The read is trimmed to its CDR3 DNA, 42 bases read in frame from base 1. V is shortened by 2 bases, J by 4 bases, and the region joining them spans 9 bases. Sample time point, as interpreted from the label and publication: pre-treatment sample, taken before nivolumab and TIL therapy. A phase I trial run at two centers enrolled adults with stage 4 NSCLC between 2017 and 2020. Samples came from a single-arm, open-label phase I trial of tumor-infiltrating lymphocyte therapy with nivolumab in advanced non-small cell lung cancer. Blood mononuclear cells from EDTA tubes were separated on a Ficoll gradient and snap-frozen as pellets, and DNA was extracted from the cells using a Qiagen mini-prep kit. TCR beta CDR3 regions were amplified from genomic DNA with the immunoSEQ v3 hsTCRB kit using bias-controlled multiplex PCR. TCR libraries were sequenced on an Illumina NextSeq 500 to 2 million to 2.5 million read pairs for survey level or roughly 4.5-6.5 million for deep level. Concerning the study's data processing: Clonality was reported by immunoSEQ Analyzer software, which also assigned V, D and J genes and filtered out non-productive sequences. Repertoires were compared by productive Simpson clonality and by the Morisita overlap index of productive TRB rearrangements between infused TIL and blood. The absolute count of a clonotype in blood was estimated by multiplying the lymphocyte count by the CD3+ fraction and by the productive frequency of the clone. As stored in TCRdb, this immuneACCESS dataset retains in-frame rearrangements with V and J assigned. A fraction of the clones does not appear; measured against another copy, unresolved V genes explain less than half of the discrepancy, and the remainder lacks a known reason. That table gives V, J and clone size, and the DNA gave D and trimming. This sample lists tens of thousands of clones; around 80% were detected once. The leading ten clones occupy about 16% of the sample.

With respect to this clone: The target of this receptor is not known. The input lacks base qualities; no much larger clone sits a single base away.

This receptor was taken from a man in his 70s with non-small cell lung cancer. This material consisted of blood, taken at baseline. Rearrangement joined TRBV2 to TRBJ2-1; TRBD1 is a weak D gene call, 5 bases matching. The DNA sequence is TGTGCCAGCAGTGAAAAAGGGGTATACAATGAGCAGTTCTTC. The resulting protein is CASSEKGVYNEQFF.